These 29 T cell receptor beta chains were all obtained from the same sample, sequenced in a study of T cell repertoires in cytomegalovirus infection. TCRdb recomputed calls from the reads with MiXCR, one row per CDR3 protein. The sample lists around 450,000 distinct CDR3 sequences; about 11% were seen once. Sequencing was carried out using PBMCs. The receptors were gathered from a human donor in good health (CMV status not recorded). Some clones in this sample may be carry-over from other donors' samples.

The sample holds many counts of this clonotype. The chain carries TRBV6-6 and TRBJ2-5; D might be TRBD1 or TRBD2, each matching 5 bases. CDR1 and CDR2 from the germline V gene are MNHNY and SVGAGI (reference sequence). The CDR3 spans 13 residues. The ends were cut back, 2 bases at V and 4 bases at J, with 8 bases in the middle. In DNA form, the CDR3 reads TGTGCCAGCAGTTACCGGGACGGAGAGACCCAGTACTTC. It specifies CASSYRDGETQYF.

In its sample, this clonotype was seen a few times. The rearrangement links TRBV20-1 to TRBJ2-1; 10 bases agree with TRBD1. CDR1 is DFQATT, CDR2 SNEGSKA, per germline (reference sequence). V shed 5 bases, J shed 5 bases, and the junction held 6 bases outside the gene matches. The CDR3 totals 14 residues. CDR3: CSAEDRGRNNEQFF. Written as DNA, the CDR3 is TGCAGTGCTGAAGACAGGGGGCGTAACAATGAGCAGTTCTTC.

The rearrangement joins TRBV29-1 to TRBJ1-4, with TRBD1 identical over 9 bases. The V and J ends lost 6 bases and 5 bases, in that order; junction bases with no gene match: 1. Germline CDR1 is SQVTM and CDR2 is ANQGSEA. This CDR3 spans 12 amino acids. For the CDR3, the DNA is TGCAGCGTGACAGGGGGGAATGAAAAACTGTTTTTT. This encodes CSVTGGNEKLFF.

The chain employs TRBV2 and TRBJ1-1; D is uncertain. This CDR3 region has 14 residues. V was trimmed by 6 bases and J by 4 bases, leaving 15 bases between them. Per germline, CDR1 SNHLY and CDR2 FYNNEI. For the CDR3, the DNA is TGTGCCAGCAGCTTACTTCATATTGCCACTGAAGCTTTCTTT. Protein: CASSLLHIATEAFF.

This clonotype showed up many times. This chain joins TRBV5-1 and TRBJ2-7, with 10 positions matching TRBD1. The CDR3 loop spans 18 amino acids. Germline V gene lookup returns CDR1 SGHRS and CDR2 YFSETQ. V gave up 4 bases and J gave up 3 bases; unmatched junction bases: 16. DNA of the CDR3: TGCGCCAGCAGCGCGGGACCGGGACAGGGGCAAATCGTCTACGAGCAGTACTTC. It specifies CASSAGPGQGQIVYEQYF.

The V and J genes are TRBV29-1 and TRBJ1-1; 7 positions match TRBD1. The ends lost 6 bases at V and 7 bases at J; junction bases unmatched: 8. This CDR3 comprises 12 residues. Germline V gene data show CDR1 as SQVTM and CDR2 as ANQGSEA. The CDR3 bases are TGCAGCGTGTTTCCAGGGGGGGTTGAAGCTTTCTTT. Translated, it gives CSVFPGGVEAFF. The complete variable domain, with remaining parts taken from reference TRBV29-1 and TRBJ1-1, reads SAVISQKPSRDICQRGTSLTIQCQVDSQVTMMFWYRQQPGQSLTLIATANQGSEATYESGFVIDKFPISRPNLTFSTLTVSNMSPEDSSIYLCSVFPGGVEAFFGQGTRLTVV.

Ten or more counts support this clonotype. V and J are TRBV7-2 and TRBJ2-7; the D gene could be TRBD1 or TRBD2 (5 bases each). The V end lost 5 bases, the J end lost 4 bases, and 18 bases lay between the germline ends. Germline V CDR1 and CDR2: SGHTA, FQGNSA. The CDR3 covers 15 residues. The CDR3 DNA follows: TGTGCCAGCAGCCCTGGTAAGACCGAGGGGTACGAGCAGTACTTC. This sequence encodes CASSPGKTEGYEQYF.

The genes are TRBV20-1 and TRBJ1-2; a possible D gene is TRBD1 (6 bases). CDR1 is DFQATT and CDR2 is SNEGSKA in the germline V gene (reference sequence). Trimming took off 4 bases at V and 7 bases at J, with 16 bases between the two ends. This CDR3 has 13 residues. CDR3: CSAKSAGALGYTF. The CDR3 DNA follows: TGCAGTGCTAAATCCGCGGGGGCGCTTGGCTACACCTTC.

The rearrangement uses TRBV20-1 and TRBJ2-5, with TRBD1 matching over 9 bases. CDR3 length: 14 amino acids. V shed 3 bases and J 5 bases; nucleotides not matched to a gene: 7. The germline V gene encodes CDR1 DFQATT and CDR2 SNEGSKA (reference sequence). For the CDR3, the DNA is TGCAGTGCTAGCCCTAGACAGGGGGTCGAGACCCAGTACTTC. Its protein is CSASPRQGVETQYF.

The chain links TRBV6-2 or TRBV6-3 to TRBJ2-5; 12 nucleotides align to TRBD2. V shed 6 bases, J shed 4 bases, and the junction held 3 bases outside the gene matches. The CDR3 contains 14 residues. Germline V gene data show CDR1 as MNHEY and CDR2 as SVGEGT. In nucleotides, the CDR3 is TGTGCCAGCAGACGACTAGCGGGAGTAGAGACCCAGTACTTC. This codes for CASRRLAGVETQYF.

This clonotype was recorded at least ten times. The chain couples TRBV30 to TRBJ2-2; tentative D call: TRBD2 (6 bases). This CDR3 comprises 14 residues. Germline assignment: CDR1 GTSNPN and CDR2 SVGIG (reference sequence). With 5 bases removed from V and 1 base from J, the gap between germline ends came to 11 bases. The CDR3, as DNA: TGTGCCTGGGGCCGGGACTTGAACACCGGGGAGCTGTTTTTT. The encoded protein is CAWGRDLNTGELFF.

This clonotype has a count of ten or more. This sequence joins TRBV6-5 and TRBJ2-3; TRBD2 aligns across 7 bases. The CDR3 spans 16 residues. V gave up 7 bases and J gave up 0 bases; unmatched junction bases: 10. The germline CDR1 and CDR2 sequences are MNHEY and SVGAGI. DNA for the CDR3: TGTGCCAGCACTGGGAGGGCGGGGGTTAGCACAGATACGCAGTATTTT. This gives the protein CASTGRAGVSTDTQYF.

The rearrangement uses TRBV19 and TRBJ1-5; TRBD1 might be the D (5 bases). The germline CDR1 and CDR2 sequences are LNHDA and SQIVND (reference sequence). Trimming left V 8 bases short and J 5 bases short, with 10 bases between. This CDR3 is 12 amino acids long. The CDR3 nucleotides are TGTGCCAGTTCAGGGTTGGATCAGCCCCAGCATTTT. Protein sequence: CASSGLDQPQHF.

The table lists this clonotype with many counts. The chain is built from TRBV7-9 and TRBJ2-5; D perhaps matches TRBD1 (5 bases). V was cut by 5 bases and J by 7 bases, with 8 bases left in between. The CDR3 sequence is 11 residues long. Germline V lookup: CDR1 SEHNR, CDR2 FQNEAQ (reference sequence). CDR3 sequence reads: CASSPDRTQYF. Written as DNA, the CDR3 is TGTGCCAGCAGCCCCGACAGGACCCAGTACTTC.

This clonotype has ten or more counts. The chain uses TRBV2 and TRBJ2-3; D is uncertain. V lost 5 bases, J lost 0 bases, and 12 bases lay in between. The germline CDR1 and CDR2 sequences are SNHLY and FYNNEI. The CDR3 has 15 amino acids. The CDR3 DNA reads as TGTGCCAGCAGTCGCGACTTGCATAGCACAGATACGCAGTATTTT. This codes for CASSRDLHSTDTQYF.

This clonotype was observed many times. The chain carries TRBV19 and TRBJ1-5; D is possibly TRBD1 (5 bases). Germline CDR1 and CDR2: LNHDA and SQIVND (reference sequence). V shed 8 bases and J shed 4 bases, with 12 bases lying between them. This CDR3 spans 13 amino acids. Written as DNA, the CDR3 is TGTGCCAGTGGCAGGGTAAGAAATCAGCCCCAGCATTTT. Translating gives CASGRVRNQPQHF. Drawing the rest from reference TRBV19 and TRBJ1-5, the complete variable domain is DGGITQSPKYLFRKEGQNVTLSCEQNLNHDAMYWYRQDPGQGLRLIYYSQIVNDFQKGDIAEGYSVSREKKESFPLTVTSAQKNPTAFYLCASGRVRNQPQHFGDGTRLSIL.

The chain is built from TRBV27 and TRBJ1-2; TRBD1 matches 7 bases. The V gene end was trimmed by 2 bases and the J gene end by 1 base; junction bases not matched to a gene: 10. The CDR3 totals 17 residues. Germline lookup yields CDR1 MNHEY and CDR2 SMNVEV (reference sequence). The CDR3 region is CASSLDRDSSFNYGYTF. The CDR3 nucleotides read TGTGCCAGCAGTTTAGACCGGGACAGCTCTTTTAACTATGGCTACACCTTC.

This clonotype has a handful of counts. The chain has TRBV2 and TRBJ2-2; the match to TRBD2 covers 13 bases. CDR1 is SNHLY and CDR2 is FYNNEI in the germline V gene. CDR3 length: 17 amino acids. The ends lost 5 bases at V and 3 bases at J; junction bases unmatched: 6. CDR3 protein: CASSFALAGGDTGELFF. The CDR3 region has the DNA TGTGCCAGCAGTTTTGCACTAGCGGGAGGGGACACCGGGGAGCTGTTTTTT.

This clonotype occurred many times. V is TRBV11-2 and J is TRBJ1-6; 12 bases map to TRBD1. With 5 bases clipped from V and 7 bases from J, the junction kept 3 bases outside the gene matches. Germline V CDR1 and CDR2: SGHAT, FQNNGV. CDR3 length: 15 residues. The CDR3 DNA is TGTGCCAGCAGCGGGACAGGGGGCGGCAATTCACCCCTCCACTTT. Protein: CASSGTGGGNSPLHF. Based on the CDR3 plus reference TRBV11-2 and TRBJ1-6, the full variable domain is EAGVAQSPRYKIIEKRQSVAFWCNPISGHATLYWYQQILGQGPKLLIQFQNNGVVDDSQLPKDRFSAERLKGVDSTLKIQPAKLEDSAVYLCASSGTGGGNSPLHFGNGTRLTVT.

This clonotype showed up many times. The DNA for the CDR3 is TGTGCCAGCAGCTTAGCTAGCGGGGGGGCCTCCGAGCAGTACTTC. This gives the protein CASSLASGGASEQYF. The gene calls are TRBV7-2 and TRBJ2-7; 11 bases fit TRBD2. CDR1 is SGHTA and CDR2 is FQGNSA in the germline V gene. This CDR3 contains 15 residues. The ends lost 0 bases at V and 6 bases at J; junction bases unmatched: 4.

The sample holds many counts of this clonotype. This chain uses TRBV7-2 with TRBJ1-6; D gene uncertain. Deletions cut 5 bases from V and 0 bases from J, with 8 bases between. The CDR3 sequence is 15 residues long. The germline CDR1 and CDR2 sequences are SGHTA and FQGNSA. CDR3 DNA: TGTGCCAGCAGCCCGGGGAGCTCCTATAATTCACCCCTCCACTTT. As protein: CASSPGSSYNSPLHF.

This clonotype was seen ten or more times. The chain is built from TRBV6-1 and TRBJ2-2; D may be TRBD1 (5 bases). Looked up from germline, CDR1 is MNHNS and CDR2 is SASEGT. Trimming stripped 7 bases from V and 6 bases from J, with 9 bases between. The CDR3 consists of 12 residues. CDR3 sequence: CASNRGAGELFF. Written as DNA, the CDR3 is TGTGCCAGCAATAGGGGTGCCGGGGAGCTGTTTTTT.

At least ten counts were recorded for this clonotype. The genes are TRBV11-3 and TRBJ2-1, with a weak D call TRBD2 (7 bases). Germline V gene sequence: CDR1 SGHNT, CDR2 YENEEA. This CDR3 region has 11 residues. V gave up 8 bases and J gave up 8 bases, with 10 bases separating them. For the CDR3, the DNA is TGTGCCAGCGGGGGGGCGCATGAGCAGTTCTTC. This sequence encodes CASGGAHEQFF.

This clonotype has at least ten counts. The rearrangement uses TRBV28 and TRBJ2-2; 7 bases match TRBD1. The germline V gene encodes CDR1 MDHEN and CDR2 SYDVKM. The trim removed 6 bases at V and 0 bases at J, leaving 7 bases unmatched. CDR3 length: 16 residues. CDR3 DNA: TGTGCCAGCAGAATACAGGGGACAACGAACACCGGGGAGCTGTTTTTT. Residues: CASRIQGTTNTGELFF.

This chain uses TRBV29-1 with TRBJ2-5; D gene unclear. The CDR3 is 13 residues long. Germline CDR1 and CDR2: SQVTM and ANQGSEA. V was pared by 3 bases and J by 3 bases, with 11 bases between. As DNA, the CDR3 is TGCAGCGTTGATCGGCTGTTCGAAGAGACCCAGTACTTC. Amino acids: CSVDRLFEETQYF.

This clonotype was found many times. The chain employs TRBV7-9 and TRBJ2-1; no clear D. CDR1 is SEHNR and CDR2 is FQNEAQ in the germline V gene (reference sequence). CDR3 size: 17 residues. V lost 4 bases and J lost 2, with 18 bases in between. CDR3 DNA sequence: TGTGCCAGCAGCTCTACAGAGGCAGCACTCGCCTACAATGAGCAGTTCTTC. It specifies CASSSTEAALAYNEQFF. Drawing the rest from reference TRBV7-9 and TRBJ2-1, the complete variable domain is DTGVSQNPRHKITKRGQNVTFRCDPISEHNRLYWYRQTLGQGPEFLTYFQNEAQLEKSRLLSDRFSAERPKGSFSTLEIQRTEQGDSAMYLCASSSTEAALAYNEQFFGPGTRLTVL.

This clonotype has ten or more counts. This rearrangement joins TRBV10-3 to TRBJ2-2; 7 bases are a match to TRBD1. V lost 0 bases and J lost 2; bases outside the gene matches: 3. The CDR3 totals 16 residues. CDR1 is ENHRY and CDR2 is SYGVKD in the germline V gene. CDR3 sequence reads: CAISESGTVNTGELFF. The DNA for the CDR3 is TGTGCCATCAGTGAGTCGGGGACAGTAAACACCGGGGAGCTGTTTTTT.

This clonotype turned up a few times. The V and J genes are TRBV9 and TRBJ2-2; 11 bases line up with TRBD1. The CDR3 spans 17 residues. The V segment lost 2 bases and the J segment 3 bases; nucleotides outside the gene matches: 6. Germline CDR1 and CDR2: SGDLS and YYNGEE. CDR3 nucleotides: TGTGCCAGCAGCGTCCGGGACAGGGGGTTGTACACCGGGGAGCTGTTTTTT. Its translation: CASSVRDRGLYTGELFF.

This clonotype was detected a few times. The chain uses TRBV14 and TRBJ2-7, with D uncertain. CDR3 length: 14 residues. CDR1 is SGHDN and CDR2 is FVKESK in the germline V gene. V lost 0 bases, J lost 3 bases, and 9 bases lay in between. The CDR3 region has the DNA TGTGCCAGCAGCCAAGAGGGTAACTTCTACGAGCAGTACTTC. This encodes CASSQEGNFYEQYF.